The 18 T cell receptor beta chains listed next were all sequenced from one sample in a study of blood T cell repertoires in COVID-19. Using immunoSEQ multiplex PCR, the repertoire was profiled, and TCRdb retains in-frame clones only, with some absent. The sample yields about 260,000 clones, 75% to 90% seen once. What was sequenced was peripheral blood. The receptor source for this set is a woman aged 35 to 49 with acute or convalescent COVID-19.

The chain couples TRBV2 to TRBJ1-2; the D is unclear. Per the germline V gene, CDR1 is SNHLY and CDR2 is FYNNEI. V gave up 6 bases and J gave up 0 bases, with 8 bases separating them. The CDR3 runs 13 residues. The CDR3 DNA is TGTGCCAGCAGCGAGCTAGCTAACTATGGCTACACCTTC. Its translation: CASSELANYGYTF.

The V gene is TRBV6-5, the J gene TRBJ1-1, with a possible D match to TRBD1 (5 bases). Per the germline V gene, CDR1 is MNHEY and CDR2 is SVGAGI. V lost 3 bases and J lost 0, with 11 bases in between. There are 15 residues in the CDR3. CDR3 nucleotide sequence: TGTGCCAGCAGTTATGAAAGACAGATGAACACTGAAGCTTTCTTT. This encodes CASSYERQMNTEAFF.

This clone was observed once. J is TRBJ2-2 and V is TRBV28, with TRBD1 matching over 8 bases. The germline CDR1 and CDR2 sequences are MDHEN and SYDVKM. The CDR3 sequence is 19 residues long. V trimming: 5 bases; J trimming: 1 base; junction bases outside the gene matches: 15. DNA for the CDR3: TGTGCCAGCAGTGTAGTACCCTCCGTCGGGACAGGGAACACCGGGGAGCTGTTTTTT. Translating it yields CASSVVPSVGTGNTGELFF.

V and J are TRBV10-1 and TRBJ2-5; TRBD1 agrees at 7 bases. This CDR3 spans 14 amino acids. V was pared by 6 bases and J by 1 base, with 5 bases of the junction left unmatched. Germline V lookup: CDR1 WNHNN, CDR2 SYGVQD (reference sequence). The CDR3 sequence is CASSSGTAQETQYF. For the CDR3, the DNA is TGCGCCAGCAGCTCCGGGACAGCCCAAGAGACCCAGTACTTC.

The chain couples TRBV7-2 to TRBJ2-1, with D possibly TRBD2 on 6 matching bases. The CDR3 sequence is 19 residues long. V lost 5 bases, J lost 4 bases, and 27 bases lay in between. Germline loops: CDR1 SGHTA, CDR2 FQGNSA. The CDR3 sequence: CASSKRRLTGGQPYNEQFF. The CDR3 DNA reads as TGTGCCAGCAGCAAACGCCGATTGACCGGGGGTCAGCCTTACAATGAGCAGTTCTTC.

DNA for the CDR3: TGCGCCAGCAGCTTGGCCGGGAATCCTGGAAACACCATATATTTT. It codes for CASSLAGNPGNTIYF. The J gene is TRBJ1-3, the V gene TRBV5-1; D unresolved. The CDR3 has 15 amino acids. Germline-derived CDR1 and CDR2 are SGHRS and YFSETQ. Trimming pared 0 bases from V and 2 bases from J, leaving 9 bases between.

V and J are TRBV5-1 and TRBJ1-5; 8 bases are a match to TRBD1. The CDR3 extends over 15 amino acids. With V trimmed by 3 bases and J by 7 bases, 9 bases remained unmatched. The germline CDR1 and CDR2 sequences are SGHRS and YFSETQ. The CDR3: CASSSSGGSGQPQHF. CDR3 coding DNA: TGCGCCAGCAGCTCCTCAGGGGGCTCGGGGCAGCCCCAGCATTTT.

The gene calls are TRBV5-8 and TRBJ2-7, with D perhaps matching TRBD2 (5 bases). The CDR3 length is 14 residues. V was shortened by 2 bases and J by 3 bases, with 12 bases between the two germline ends. Germline V gene lookup returns CDR1 SGHTS and CDR2 YDEGEE. The chain's CDR3 is CASSFGNGDYEQYV. CDR3 coding DNA: TGTGCCAGCAGCTTCGGGAACGGGGACTACGAGCAGTACGTC.

This clone was counted once. This chain joins TRBV4-1 and TRBJ2-1, with D perhaps matching TRBD2 (5 bases). This CDR3 is built from 14 residues. Germline assignment: CDR1 MGHRA and CDR2 YSYEKL. V shed 0 bases and J shed 11 bases, with 14 bases lying between them. The CDR3, as DNA: TGCGCCAGCAGCCAAGAAACAGAGACGGGGAAGCAGTTCTTC. Translated: CASSQETETGKQFF.

The chain is built from TRBV25-1 and TRBJ2-1, with TRBD1 matching 9 bases. The germline CDR1 and CDR2 sequences are MGHDK and SYGVNS. The CDR3 is made up of 15 amino acids. Unmatched junction bases numbered 11, after V lost 8 bases and J lost 6 bases. Written as DNA, the CDR3 is TGTGCCAGCTCTCCCGACAGGACAGGGGTCAATGAGCAGTTCTTC. Encoded protein: CASSPDRTGVNEQFF.

This chain connects TRBV4-2 to TRBJ2-5; 12 bases agree with TRBD1. This CDR3 comprises 15 residues. Per germline, CDR1 LGHNA and CDR2 YNFKEQ. The ends lost 1 base at V and 6 bases at J; junction bases unmatched: 3. The CDR3 region is CASSQAGQGAKTQYF. The CDR3 DNA is TGTGCCAGCAGCCAAGCGGGACAGGGGGCGAAGACCCAGTACTTC.

J is TRBJ1-2 and V is TRBV18, with D perhaps matching TRBD1 (6 bases). The CDR3 runs 14 residues. The germline CDR1 and CDR2 sequences are KGHSH and LQKENI. V gave up 2 bases and J gave up 3 bases, with 10 bases separating them. The CDR3 loop reads CASSPSNRDYGYTF. In nucleotides, the CDR3 is TGTGCCAGCTCACCAAGTAACAGGGACTATGGCTACACCTTC. The full variable domain, its missing parts supplied by reference TRBV18 and TRBJ1-2, is NAGVMQNPRHLVRRRGQEARLRCSPMKGHSHVYWYRQLPEEGLKFMVYLQKENIIDESGMPKERFSAEFPKEGPSILRIQQVVRGDSAAYFCASSPSNRDYGYTFGSGTRLTVV.

This clone was counted once. The chain recombines TRBV2 with TRBJ2-1; TRBD2 matches 14 bases. V shed 6 bases and J 7 bases; nucleotides not matched to a gene: 5. Germline-derived CDR1 and CDR2 are SNHLY and FYNNEI. This CDR3 has 15 residues. The CDR3, as DNA: TGTGCCAGCAGACGACTAGCGGGGGGGCAAAATGAGCAGTTCTTC. Translating gives CASRRLAGGQNEQFF.

The DNA of the CDR3 is TGTGCCAGCATCCTCGACAGGGGAGTTGACAATCAGCCCCAGCATTTT. It translates to CASILDRGVDNQPQHF. The rearrangement uses TRBV2 and TRBJ1-5; 8 bases align to TRBD1. Losses at the gene ends were 7 bases for V and 3 bases for J; bases not matched to a gene: 11. Germline V gene data show CDR1 as SNHLY and CDR2 as FYNNEI. The CDR3 has 16 residues.

The rearrangement uses TRBV29-1 and TRBJ1-4, with 7 bases that match TRBD1. Trimming cost V 7 bases and J 6 bases; bases outside gene matches: 2. The germline CDR1 and CDR2 sequences are SQVTM and ANQGSEA. The length of the CDR3 is 11 residues. The CDR3 DNA follows: TGCAGCGGGGGGACAGATGAAAAACTGTTTTTT. Its protein is CSGGTDEKLFF.

The gene calls are TRBV2 and TRBJ1-1; 11 bases align to TRBD1. Unmatched junction bases numbered 8, after V lost 9 bases and J lost 5 bases. The CDR3 extends over 14 amino acids. Germline CDR1 and CDR2: SNHLY and FYNNEI. The CDR3 nucleotides are TGTGCCAGTACCGGGACAGGGGGATTTACTGAAGCTTTCTTT. This gives the protein CASTGTGGFTEAFF. The full variable domain, rest sourced from reference TRBV2 and TRBJ1-1, is EPEVTQTPSHQVTQMGQEVILRCVPISNHLYFYWYRQILGQKVEFLVSFYNNEISEKSEIFDDQFSVERPDGSNFTLKIRSTKLEDSAMYFCASTGTGGFTEAFFGQGTRLTVV.

For this clone: A read error may account for a junction end that differs from germline. The rearrangement uses TRBV5-8 and TRBJ2-1; D uncertain. From germline, CDR1 is SGHTS and CDR2 YDEGEE. The length of the CDR3 is 14 residues. The CDR3 region is CASSLATRRFPWVF. The CDR3 region has the DNA TGTGCCAGCAGCTTGGCGACGCGGAGATTCCCCTGGGTCTTC.

This chain uses TRBV5-3 with TRBJ1-5; a possible D gene is TRBD1 (6 bases). TRBV5-3 is reported as an ORF; its role is uncertain. The V end was cut by 1 base, the J end by 8 bases, with 10 bases between. The CDR3 is made up of 13 amino acids. The CDR3 DNA reads as TGTGCCAGAAGCTTGCCACAGGGAAAGCCCCAGCATTTT. Protein product: CARSLPQGKPQHF.